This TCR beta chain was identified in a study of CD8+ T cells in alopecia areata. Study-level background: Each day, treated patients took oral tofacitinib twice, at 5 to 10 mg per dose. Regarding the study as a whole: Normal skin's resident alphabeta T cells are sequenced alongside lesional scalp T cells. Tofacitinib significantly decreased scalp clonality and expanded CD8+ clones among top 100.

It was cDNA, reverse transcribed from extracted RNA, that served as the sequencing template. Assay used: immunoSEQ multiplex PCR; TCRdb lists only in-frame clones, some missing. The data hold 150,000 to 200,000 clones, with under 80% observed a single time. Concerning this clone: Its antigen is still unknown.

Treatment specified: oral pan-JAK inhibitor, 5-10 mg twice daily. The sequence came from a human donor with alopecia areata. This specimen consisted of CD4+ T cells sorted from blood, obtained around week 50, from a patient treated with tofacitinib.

The CDR3 nucleotides read TGTGCCAGCAGTGAAACAGGACAGGGGGCTTTTCAGCCCCAGCATTTT. It codes for CASSETGQGAFQPQHF. J is TRBJ1-5 and V is TRBV6-1, with 11 positions matching TRBD1. The germline V gene encodes CDR1 MNHNS and CDR2 SASEGT. This CDR3 region has 16 residues. With V trimmed by 2 bases and J by 6 bases, 6 bases remained unmatched.